This T cell receptor beta chain was sequenced during a study of CD8 T cells in ankylosing spondylitis (dated by TCRdb to 2016 to 2017). In the study overall: T cell receptor beta repertoires were profiled in healthy donors and ankylosing spondylitis patients so that disease-linked TCR variants could be found. The full study cohort was made up of about two dozen ankylosing spondylitis patients and over 90 healthy donors. Samples of peripheral blood were taken, and for ankylosing spondylitis patients, synovial fluid was collected as well.

The listed sequencing device is Illumina HiSeq 2500. Quantitative 5'-RACE with molecular barcodes was used to prepare TCR beta libraries. Under the source paper's analysis protocol: To identify disease-linked TCR variants, a new computational method was used, one built on a probabilistic model of VDJ rearrangement. The public sequencing data were trimmed at Q25 with fastp and processed into clonotypes with MiXCR by TCRdb, which kept only in-frame beta chains. Identical CDR3 proteins give one entry, which carries the most common genes and DNA. TCRdb's processing, not the authors', yielded these V and J calls. A total of 130,000 or so distinct CDR3 sequences appear in this sample, roughly 6.6% of them only once. The ten largest clones take up approximately 12% of the sample. The paper as a whole reports these results and caveats: Blood from ankylosing spondylitis patients appeared to be characterized by a TCR beta motif composed of eight or nine highly homologous amino acid variants. Some TCR beta motif variants had previously been reported in synovial fluid and blood of reactive arthritis patients, which suggested common disease-initiation mechanisms. According to the report, matched synovial fluid samples from ankylosing spondylitis patients were significantly enriched for the disease-linked clones. The disease-linked clones showed a CD8+ phenotype and occurred at relatively low frequencies in peripheral blood.

From the germline V gene, CDR1 is SGHDN and CDR2 is FVKESK. V and J lose 9 bases and 7 bases, and a span of 6 bases separates them. From the cysteine through the phenylalanine, the CDR3 covers 9 amino acids. Just the 27-base CDR3 DNA is kept, in frame starting at base 1. The sample holds many counts of this clonotype. Its antigen is not yet known. No qualities accompany the bases; no much larger clone lies one base away. The TCR originated in a male donor with ankylosing spondylitis or in good health (not recorded which). The chain is encoded by TRBV14 joined to TRBJ2-5, with the D segment identity uncertain. The sample consisted of blood, either unsorted or a sorted T cell fraction (not recorded which). The DNA sequence follows: TGTGCCAGTCGAGTGACCCAGTACTTC. This sequence encodes CASRVTQYF.